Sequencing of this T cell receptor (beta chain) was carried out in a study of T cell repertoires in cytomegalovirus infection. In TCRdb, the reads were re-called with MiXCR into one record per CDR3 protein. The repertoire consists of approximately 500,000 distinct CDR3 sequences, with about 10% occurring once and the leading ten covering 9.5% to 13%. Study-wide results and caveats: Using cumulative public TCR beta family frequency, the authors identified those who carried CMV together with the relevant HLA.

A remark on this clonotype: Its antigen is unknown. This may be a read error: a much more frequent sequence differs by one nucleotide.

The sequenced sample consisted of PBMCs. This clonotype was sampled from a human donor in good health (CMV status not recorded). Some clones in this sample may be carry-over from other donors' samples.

In nucleotides, the CDR3 is TGTGCCAGCGTCGGGACAGGGGTCTACAATGAGCAGTTCTTC. It is translated as CASVGTGVYNEQFF. The chain joins TRBV2 to TRBJ2-1; 10 bases are shared with TRBD1. Per germline, CDR1 SNHLY and CDR2 FYNNEI. The CDR3 sequence is 14 residues long. Unmatched junction bases numbered 4, after V lost 8 bases and J lost 3 bases.